This T cell receptor beta chain comes out of a study of Ad26.COV2.S vaccination and SARS-CoV-2 variants. Study-level information: Donor got 5x10^10 or 1x10^11 viral particles of Ad26.COV2.S.

Study observations and caveats: Vaccine recipients showed a spike-specific TCR breadth that was higher than in placebo recipients. Responses of T cells in total may have been underestimated by the TCR breadth and depth analyses.

Assay used: immunoSEQ multiplex PCR; TCRdb lists only in-frame clones, some missing. The table has about 480,000 clones, around 88% seen once. Treatment here: 19 received Ad26.COV2.S at low or high dose, single or two shots; about five received placebo; per-sample allocation not given. Specimens were obtained on day 63 following the first vaccine or placebo injection. Details on this clone: The antigen remains unidentified.

With 4 bases removed from V and 0 bases from J, the gap between germline ends came to 3 bases. CDR3 length: 12 amino acids. The TCR was taken from a person aged 18-65 years who received the Ad26.COV2.S COVID-19 vaccine or a placebo. Sequenced here: peripheral blood, sampled in a trial of Ad26.COV2.S vaccine versus placebo. The V gene is TRBV12-3 or TRBV12-4, the J gene TRBJ1-1; the D is unclear. The CDR3, as DNA: TGTGCCAGCAGTTCGGTGAACACTGAAGCTTTCTTT. Residues: CASSSVNTEAFF.